The TCR beta chain described here comes from a study of T cell responses to AZD1222 COVID-19 vaccine. Study-level results: Elevations in Spike-specific TCR breadth and depth followed administration of two AZD1222 doses. Per reports, nearly half of all spike-specific TCRs target regions that are unmutated in variants. Spike regions recognized by vaccine-associated CD4 TCRs spanned the protein, led by 160-218 and 743-854. Donors, mostly white British, included more females; clonal diversity was possibly underestimated.

On this clone: Its target is not known.

Generated by immunoSEQ multiplex PCR, the TCRdb table keeps only in-frame clones and is missing some. Of 90,000 to 150,000 clones in the sample, about 85% were seen once. The sequence came from an adult in good health. This specimen was peripheral blood, taken on day 0 of AZD1222 vaccination.

Written as DNA, the CDR3 is TGTGCCAGCTCCCCCGGGACAGGGATTGAGCAGTACTTC. Translation: CASSPGTGIEQYF. V is TRBV18 and J is TRBJ2-7, with 9 nucleotides matching TRBD1. The CDR3 is made up of 13 amino acids. Germline assignment: CDR1 KGHSH and CDR2 LQKENI. J lost 7 bases, V lost 6 bases, and 7 bases had no gene match.